The clone carrying this TCR beta chain was detected a few times. The antigen is not known. This entry belongs to a study of T cells in localized non-small cell lung cancer. Study-wide findings and caveats: With higher T cell density in blood came longer overall survival. Because sequencing included only one region (of the tumor), heterogeneity remains possible. Uninvolved adjacent lung showed higher T cell clonality than tumor.

The protocol was immunoSEQ multiplex PCR, while the TCRdb copy is restricted to in-frame clones and leaves out a portion. The sample shows 20,000 to 30,000 clones, roughly 80% of them seen only once. This CDR3 has 15 residues. V lost 5 bases to trimming and J lost 3 bases; unmatched junction nucleotides: 6. Germline assignment: CDR1 LNHDA and CDR2 SQIVND (reference sequence). The sequenced sample was peripheral blood, obtained before any cancer treatment. The TCR comes from a woman aged 35 to 70 with stage I lung adenocarcinoma. This rearrangement joins TRBV19 to TRBJ1-5; 8 bases are shared with TRBD1. CDR3 nucleotide sequence: TGTGCCAGTAGTGTCTGGGACAGGATCAATCAGCCCCAGCATTTT. This codes for CASSVWDRINQPQHF.